These 9 T cell receptor beta chains were sequenced from one sample in a study of blood T cell repertoires in COVID-19. TCRdb's table, derived via immunoSEQ multiplex PCR, lists solely in-frame clones and lacks some. The table records around 170,000 clones, 70% to 90% of them present only once. Sequencing was carried out using peripheral blood. The source is a man aged 18-30 years who had recovered from COVID-19.

This chain joins TRBV7-9 and TRBJ2-7, with TRBD2 matching over 11 bases. J gave up 4 bases and V 4 bases, and 9 bases lay outside the gene matches. The CDR3 spans 16 residues. Germline V gives CDR1 SEHNR, CDR2 FQNEAQ (reference sequence). The CDR3 bases are TGTGCCAGCAGCTCCCCCGGCGGGACTAGCGGTTACGAGCAGTACTTC. Its protein product is CASSSPGGTSGYEQYF. Drawing the rest from reference TRBV7-9 and TRBJ2-7, the complete variable domain is DTGVSQNPRHKITKRGQNVTFRCDPISEHNRLYWYRQTLGQGPEFLTYFQNEAQLEKSRLLSDRFSAERPKGSFSTLEIQRTEQGDSAMYLCASSSPGGTSGYEQYFGPGTRLTVT.

The rearrangement joins TRBV6-5 to TRBJ2-7, with D tentatively TRBD1 (6 bases). The CDR3 contains 13 residues. CDR1 is MNHEY, CDR2 SVGAGI, per germline. Trimming left V 7 bases short and J 0 bases short, with 10 bases between. CDR3 bases: TGTGCCAGCATCCGACAGGCCTCCTACGAGCAGTACTTC. Its translation: CASIRQASYEQYF.

The chain joins TRBV19 to TRBJ2-5, with D perhaps matching TRBD2 (7 bases). V lost 5 bases to trimming and J lost 4 bases, with 11 bases between them. Germline V CDR1 and CDR2: LNHDA, SQIVND (reference sequence). The CDR3 extends over 13 amino acids. In nucleotides, the CDR3 is TGTGCCAGTAGTCGAGGGGGGGCAGAGACCCAGTACTTC. Its protein product is CASSRGGAETQYF.

The J gene is TRBJ1-1, the V gene TRBV6-5; D might be TRBD1 (5 bases). Trimming cost V 0 bases and J 3 bases, with 11 bases left between them. The CDR3 runs 15 residues. CDR1 MNHEY and CDR2 SVGAGI come from the germline V gene. Here the CDR3 reads CASSYSRLGDTEAFF. The CDR3 nucleotides read TGTGCCAGCAGTTACTCCCGGCTAGGGGACACTGAAGCTTTCTTT.

The V call is TRBV24-1, the J call TRBJ2-7, with a weak D call TRBD1 (5 bases). Trimming removed 7 bases from V and 5 bases from J, with 11 bases in between. Germline loops: CDR1 KGHDR, CDR2 SFDVKD. The CDR3 contains 12 residues. CDR3 protein: CATSPGSHEQYF. For the CDR3, the DNA is TGTGCCACCAGCCCAGGGTCCCACGAGCAGTACTTC.

The chain carries TRBV2 and TRBJ2-7; possibly TRBD2 for D (6 bases). Trimming removed 5 bases at V and 9 bases at J, with 11 bases between. The CDR3 length is 11 residues. Germline assignment: CDR1 SNHLY and CDR2 FYNNEI. CDR3 residues: CASSNTRGQYF. The CDR3 DNA follows: TGTGCCAGCAGTAATACGCGGGGGCAGTACTTC.

The chain links TRBV19 to TRBJ1-1; D remains ambiguous. The CDR3 covers 15 residues. V gave up 5 bases and J gave up 7 bases, with 20 bases separating them. Germline V lookup: CDR1 LNHDA, CDR2 SQIVND (reference sequence). The CDR3 sequence is CASSSGKPGRREAFF. CDR3 DNA sequence: TGTGCCAGTAGTTCCGGAAAGCCAGGCCGACGTGAAGCTTTCTTT.

The chain employs TRBV23-1 and TRBJ1-4, with D tentatively TRBD1 (5 bases). TRBV23-1 has ORF status, its function being uncertain. The CDR3 consists of 15 residues. V was cut by 6 bases and J by 3 bases, with 14 bases left in between. The CDR3 nucleotides read TGCGCCAGCAGCCCCTACGGGGGAGCTAATGAAAAACTGTTTTTT. Protein: CASSPYGGANEKLFF.

The chain couples TRBV5-4 to TRBJ2-7; D is perhaps TRBD1 (6 bases). V gave up 0 bases and J gave up 5 bases, with 18 bases separating them. This CDR3 has 16 residues. Per germline, CDR1 SGHNT and CDR2 YYREEE (reference sequence). This CDR3 reads CASSLALGGLSDEQYF. The CDR3 DNA is TGTGCCAGCAGCTTGGCCTTAGGGGGTCTGAGTGACGAGCAGTACTTC.